What follows are 13 T cell receptor beta chains derived from one specimen sequenced in a study of blood T cell repertoires in COVID-19. Measured with immunoSEQ multiplex PCR; TCRdb has only the in-frame clones, and not every one. The sample holds 140,000 to 150,000 clones; 75% to 90% are singletons and the top ten take 44%. Sequenced input: peripheral blood. The receptor source for this set is a human donor in a cohort sampled during active COVID-19.

The chain employs TRBV4-2 and TRBJ2-2; the match to TRBD1 covers 7 bases. The CDR3 length is 15 residues. After removal of 4 bases from V and 5 bases from J, the junction contained 7 bases not matched to a gene. Germline lookup yields CDR1 LGHNA and CDR2 YNFKEQ. The CDR3 region is CASSRETGLTGELFF. The CDR3 DNA is TGTGCCAGCAGCCGAGAGACAGGGCTAACCGGGGAGCTGTTTTTT.

The chain links TRBV14 to TRBJ1-2; D gene uncertain. In germline, CDR1 is SGHDN, CDR2 FVKESK. The CDR3 extends over 14 amino acids. V lost 0 bases, J lost 5 bases, and 10 bases lay in between. The CDR3 is CASSQESGWYGYTF. The CDR3 coding sequence is TGTGCCAGCAGCCAAGAATCGGGTTGGTATGGCTACACCTTC.

This clone came up a few times. V gene TRBV7-2 combines with J gene TRBJ1-2; TRBD1 agrees at 8 bases. Germline V CDR1 and CDR2: SGHTA, FQGNSA. V lost 0 bases to trimming and J lost 8 bases; unmatched junction nucleotides: 5. There are 14 residues in the CDR3. The CDR3 sequence is CASSLAQGALGYTF. CDR3 nucleotides: TGTGCCAGCAGCTTAGCCCAGGGGGCGCTGGGCTACACCTTC.

The chain joins TRBV19 to TRBJ1-2; D ambiguous. CDR1 LNHDA and CDR2 SQIVND come from the germline V gene (reference sequence). Trimming took 6 bases from V and 8 from J, leaving 19 bases between them. The CDR3 has 14 amino acids. CDR3 sequence reads: CASSLGGEVRGYTF. CDR3 coding DNA: TGTGCCAGTAGCCTTGGAGGTGAGGTCCGGGGCTACACCTTC.

The rearrangement uses TRBV4-2 and TRBJ2-7, with TRBD1 matching 8 bases. CDR1 LGHNA and CDR2 YNFKEQ come from the germline V gene. The ends lost 0 bases at V and 0 bases at J; junction bases unmatched: 4. The CDR3 is made up of 16 amino acids. The CDR3 sequence is CASSQDGTGRSYEQYF. The CDR3 DNA follows: TGTGCCAGCAGCCAAGACGGGACAGGCCGCTCCTACGAGCAGTACTTC.

The V and J genes are TRBV7-2 and TRBJ2-3; a possible D gene is TRBD1 (6 bases). The germline gives CDR1 SGHTA, CDR2 FQGNSA. Between the trimmed V and J ends, which lost 1 base and 4 bases, there was a span of 12 bases. The CDR3 spans 15 residues. CDR3: CASSLGQGRADTQYF. For the CDR3, the DNA is TGTGCCAGCAGCTTAGGTCAGGGGCGTGCAGATACGCAGTATTTT. Based on the CDR3 plus reference TRBV7-2 and TRBJ2-3, the full variable domain is GAGVSQSPSNKVTEKGKDVELRCDPISGHTALYWYRQSLGQGLEFLIYFQGNSAPDKSGLPSDRFSAERTGGSVSTLTIQRTQQEDSAVYLCASSLGQGRADTQYFGPGTRLTVL.

The V call is TRBV11-3, the J call TRBJ2-7; 9 bases fit TRBD1. There are 15 residues in the CDR3. Germline trimming cut 8 bases from V and 3 bases from J; bases unmatched to any gene: 11. CDR1 is SGHNT and CDR2 is YENEEA in the germline V gene. CDR3 coding DNA: TGTGCCAGCGGCCACCGGGACAGGGCCGTCTACGAGCAGTACTTC. It specifies CASGHRDRAVYEQYF.

This sequence joins TRBV7-9 and TRBJ1-1; TRBD1 might be the D (6 bases). CDR1 is SEHNR, CDR2 FQNEAQ, per germline (reference sequence). V was shortened by 2 bases and J by 8 bases, with 9 bases between the two germline ends. The CDR3 loop spans 12 amino acids. CDR3 in DNA: TGTGCCAGCAGCTTAACAGGGTTGGAAGCTTTCTTT. It translates to CASSLTGLEAFF.

V and J are TRBV19 and TRBJ2-1, with 11 bases lining up with TRBD2. Germline loops: CDR1 LNHDA, CDR2 SQIVND (reference sequence). The CDR3 is 14 residues long. V trimming: 5 bases; J trimming: 12 bases; junction bases outside the gene matches: 9. This CDR3 reads CASSDSGGAHGQFF. The CDR3 DNA reads as TGTGCCAGTAGTGATAGCGGGGGGGCTCATGGGCAGTTCTTC.

This clone was seen only a few times. The V call is TRBV7-2, the J call TRBJ2-7, with 7 nucleotides matching TRBD2. The V and J ends lost 5 bases and 2 bases, in that order; junction bases with no gene match: 9. The germline CDR1 and CDR2 sequences are SGHTA and FQGNSA. There are 15 residues in the CDR3. The CDR3 DNA is TGTGCCAGCAGCCGGGGGGAGGTGAGGCCCTACGAGCAGTACTTC. As protein: CASSRGEVRPYEQYF.

The rearrangement joins TRBV7-2 to TRBJ1-4; no definite D call. There are 13 residues in the CDR3. Trimming left V 5 bases short and J 6 bases short, with 10 bases between. CDR1 and CDR2 (germline): SGHTA, FQGNSA. CDR3 loop: CASSPRRDEKLFF. In DNA form, the CDR3 reads TGTGCCAGCAGCCCCCGGAGGGATGAAAAACTGTTTTTT.

The CDR3 region has the DNA TGTGCCAGCAGCTTAGTACAGAACACTGAAGCTTTCTTT. As protein: CASSLVQNTEAFF. This chain links TRBV11-2 with TRBJ1-1, with no clear D. This CDR3 is built from 13 residues. CDR1 is SGHAT, CDR2 FQNNGV, per germline. The V end lost 1 base, the J end lost 1 base, and 4 bases lay between the germline ends.

This chain connects TRBV28 to TRBJ2-2; D gene ambiguous. The ends were cut back, 8 bases at V and 2 bases at J, with 12 bases in the middle. CDR3 length: 14 residues. Germline assignment: CDR1 MDHEN and CDR2 SYDVKM. CDR3 nucleotide sequence: TGTGCCAGCGGTTGGCGGATAAACACCGGGGAGCTGTTTTTT. Amino acid sequence: CASGWRINTGELFF.